This T cell receptor (beta chain) was identified in a study of shared clonotypes between healthy human individuals. As for the study in general: There were three CD4 naive, three CD4 memory, two CD8 naive and one CD8 memory plates per donor. Study-level points and caveats: Genetic and exposure-history diversity was limited by the small donor number. Sharing across four donors was seen in roughly 5% of naive CD4 clonotypes.

Those who donated were healthy HIV-negative adults, with no recent acute infections or vaccinations reported. Notes on this clone: Its antigen is still unknown.

TCRdb keeps only in-frame clones here, not all; method: immunoSEQ multiplex PCR. Of a few million clones in the sample, approximately 93% were seen once. The CDR3 covers 14 residues. Germline loops: CDR1 LGHNA, CDR2 YNFKEQ. V lost 1 base and J 2 bases, leaving 6 bases between the germline ends. This sequence originates from a man between 18 and 29 years old in good health. Some clones in this sample may be carry-over from other donors' samples. The gene calls are TRBV4-2 and TRBJ1-5; maybe TRBD1 (5 bases). Specimen: naive CD4+ T cells from PBMCs. Subset here: CD45RA+ positively selected. The CDR3 DNA reads TGTGCCAGCAGCCAAGGCAGGGGCAATCAGCCCCAGCATTTT. Translating gives CASSQGRGNQPQHF.